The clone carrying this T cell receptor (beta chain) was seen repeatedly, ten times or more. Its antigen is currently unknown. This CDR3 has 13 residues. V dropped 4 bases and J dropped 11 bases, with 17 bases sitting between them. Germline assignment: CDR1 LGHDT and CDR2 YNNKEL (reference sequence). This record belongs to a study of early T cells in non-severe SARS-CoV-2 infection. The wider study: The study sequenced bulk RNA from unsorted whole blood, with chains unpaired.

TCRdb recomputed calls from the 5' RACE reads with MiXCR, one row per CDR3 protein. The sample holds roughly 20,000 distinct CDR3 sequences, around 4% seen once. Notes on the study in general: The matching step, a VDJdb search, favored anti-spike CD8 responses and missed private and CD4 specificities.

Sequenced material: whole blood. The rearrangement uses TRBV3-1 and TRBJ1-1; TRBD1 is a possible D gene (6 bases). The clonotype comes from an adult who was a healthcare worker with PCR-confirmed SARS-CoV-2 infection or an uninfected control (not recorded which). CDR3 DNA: TGTGCCAGCAGCCTACAGGGAGACCGGGGGGCTTTCTTT. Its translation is CASSLQGDRGAFF.